The 14 T cell receptor beta chains presented below share a single source sample, sequenced in a study of shared clonotypes between healthy human individuals. Libraries were prepared by immunoSEQ multiplex PCR; TCRdb keeps only in-frame clonotypes and omits some of them. The sample includes 2 million to 2.5 million clones, over 85% of them seen just once. The sequencing input was naive CD4+ T cells from PBMCs. As for subset: CD45RA+ positively selected. These receptor sequences come from a man between 18 and 29 years old in good health. Some clones in this sample may be carry-over from other donors' samples.

The chain couples TRBV9 to TRBJ2-7; 7 nucleotides align to TRBD2. From germline, CDR1 is SGDLS and CDR2 YYNGEE. CDR3 length: 15 residues. V lost 4 bases, J lost 2 bases, and 9 bases stayed unmatched. CDR3 in DNA: TGTGCCAGCAGCAAACGGGGCGGGAGCCCCTACGAGCAGTACTTC. Amino acid sequence: CASSKRGGSPYEQYF.

The chain carries TRBV10-2 and TRBJ2-2, with 8 bases that match TRBD2. With 8 bases clipped from V and 5 bases from J, the junction kept 10 bases outside the gene matches. The CDR3 is 15 amino acids. Germline CDR1 WSHSY, CDR2 SAAADI. CDR3 residues: CASLGGLAGTGELFF. The CDR3 DNA reads TGCGCCAGCCTAGGAGGGCTAGCGGGTACCGGGGAGCTGTTTTTT.

The chain couples TRBV5-6 to TRBJ2-4, with 9 bases lining up with TRBD2. The CDR3 contains 14 residues. The germline gives CDR1 SGHDT, CDR2 YYEEEE. With V trimmed by 7 bases and J by 5 bases, 7 bases remained unmatched. In DNA form, the CDR3 reads TGTGCCAGCCGGAGTAGCGGGAGCCAAAACATTCAGTACTTC. It codes for CASRSSGSQNIQYF.

The V call is TRBV2, the J call TRBJ2-7, with D hard to call. The V end lost 4 bases, the J end lost 7 bases, and 17 bases lay between the germline ends. Germline loops: CDR1 SNHLY, CDR2 FYNNEI. There are 14 residues in the CDR3. CDR3 bases: TGTGCCAGCAGTGTAGCTAGGTTTAATACGGAGCAGTACTTC. Its protein product is CASSVARFNTEQYF.

The chain recombines TRBV11-3 with TRBJ2-1; 15 bases fit TRBD2. This CDR3 spans 15 amino acids. The germline V gene encodes CDR1 SGHNT and CDR2 YENEEA. V lost 5 bases to trimming and J lost 6 bases; unmatched junction nucleotides: 2. The DNA of the CDR3 is TGTGCCAGCAGCCGGACTAGCGGGAGGGCCAATGAGCAGTTCTTC. It encodes CASSRTSGRANEQFF.

This chain uses TRBV28 with TRBJ2-2; unclear D gene. V was pared by 6 bases and J by 6 bases, with 14 bases between. CDR1 and CDR2 from the germline V gene are MDHEN and SYDVKM. The CDR3 is 14 amino acids. The CDR3 bases are TGTGCCAGCAGCGAGTTAGGGAAATCCGGGGAGCTGTTTTTT. As protein: CASSELGKSGELFF.

The gene calls are TRBV5-4 and TRBJ2-3, with 7 bases identical to TRBD1. V shed 3 bases and J 0 bases; nucleotides not matched to a gene: 10. CDR1 SGHNT and CDR2 YYREEE come from the germline V gene (reference sequence). There are 17 residues in the CDR3. Here the CDR3 reads CASSSMGTVSSTDTQYF. CDR3 bases: TGTGCCAGCAGCTCCATGGGGACAGTCTCTAGCACAGATACGCAGTATTTT.

The DNA of the CDR3 is TGTGCCAGCAGCCCGACGGGACTAGCGGGAGGAGAGACCCAGTACTTC. Translated: CASSPTGLAGGETQYF. J is TRBJ2-5 and V is TRBV9, with 15 positions matching TRBD2. Germline V CDR1 and CDR2: SGDLS, YYNGEE. The CDR3 covers 16 residues. V gave up 4 bases and J gave up 4 bases; unmatched junction bases: 5. Full variable domain (remainder filled in from reference TRBV9 and TRBJ2-5): DSGVTQTPKHLITATGQRVTLRCSPRSGDLSVYWYQQSLDQGLQFLIQYYNGEERAKGNILERFSAQQFPDLHSELNLSSLELGDSALYFCASSPTGLAGGETQYFGPGTRLLVL.

The rearrangement uses TRBV7-2 and TRBJ2-3, with D possibly matching TRBD1 (5 bases). CDR3 length: 18 residues. With 2 bases removed from V and 0 bases from J, the gap between germline ends came to 18 bases. From germline, CDR1 is SGHTA and CDR2 FQGNSA. For the CDR3, the DNA is TGTGCCAGCAGCTTACTCCCCAACCTGGGGCCTAGCACAGATACGCAGTATTTT. It translates to CASSLLPNLGPSTDTQYF.

The chain recombines TRBV4-1 with TRBJ2-2; TRBD1 or TRBD2 may be the D gene (5 bases each). This CDR3 has 15 amino acids. Germline lookup yields CDR1 MGHRA and CDR2 YSYEKL. V lost 3 bases and J 5 bases, leaving 13 bases between the germline ends. The CDR3 DNA follows: TGCGCCAGCAGCCACGAGGGGCGTAGGACCGGGGAGCTGTTTTTT. Translating it yields CASSHEGRRTGELFF.

The J gene is TRBJ2-2, the V gene TRBV6-5, with unresolved D. V gave up 4 bases and J gave up 6 bases, with 9 bases separating them. The CDR3 loop spans 13 amino acids. Germline V gene lookup returns CDR1 MNHEY and CDR2 SVGAGI. CDR3 DNA: TGTGCCAGCAGTTTCGAGGTTGCCGGGGAGCTGTTTTTT. It specifies CASSFEVAGELFF.

The J gene is TRBJ1-2, the V gene TRBV27, with D maybe TRBD1 (6 bases). Germline CDR1 MNHEY, CDR2 SMNVEV (reference sequence). This CDR3 region has 14 residues. V was clipped by 5 bases and J by 9 bases, with 19 bases between them. The CDR3 coding sequence is TGTGCCAGCAGTGTAGGGGGGGCTATTCTTAGCTACACCTTC. It yields the protein CASSVGGAILSYTF.

The chain recombines TRBV19 with TRBJ1-1; 8 bases agree with TRBD1. V trimming: 5 bases; J trimming: 5 bases; junction bases outside the gene matches: 4. This CDR3 is 13 amino acids long. Germline lookup yields CDR1 LNHDA and CDR2 SQIVND (reference sequence). CDR3 residues: CASSRQGLTEAFF. CDR3 nucleotide sequence: TGTGCCAGTAGTCGACAGGGGCTGACTGAAGCTTTCTTT.

The chain carries TRBV7-9 and TRBJ1-3; possible D gene TRBD1, 5 bases. The CDR3 covers 16 residues. The germline gives CDR1 SEHNR, CDR2 FQNEAQ (reference sequence). Trimming pared 1 base from V and 0 bases from J, leaving 10 bases between. Here the CDR3 DNA reads TGTGCCAGCAGCTTAGGGGGCAGTAACTCTGGAAACACCATATATTTT. This codes for CASSLGGSNSGNTIYF.